The sequence of this TCR beta chain was determined in a study of T-cell memory formation after mild COVID-19. Study outcomes and limitations: Clones that got smaller from day 15 to 85 had even CD4/CD8, while clones growing later tipped toward CD4+. Some clones that responded turned up in pre-infection memory, which suggests that cross-reactive memory joined in. The study found contracting CD4+ clones mainly in CM and EM and contracting CD8+ clones in EMRA.

With regard to this clonotype: Antigen unknown.

Barcoded TCR alpha and TCR beta cDNA libraries with UMIs came from 5'RACE using constant-segment primers. One entry per CDR3 protein, called by TCRdb with MiXCR from the 5' RACE reads. The sample records roughly 68,000 distinct CDR3 sequences, roughly a sixth being singletons. The germline CDR1 and CDR2 sequences are LNHNV and YYDKDF (reference sequence). The CDR3 has 15 amino acids. V was cut by 5 bases and J by 5 bases, with 18 bases left in between. The sample consisted of PBMCs or a T cell subset sorted from them (not recorded which). The chain is built from TRBV15 and TRBJ1-1; no reliable D call. The receptor's source is an adult woman who had mild COVID-19 (a few samples of this study predate the infection). Cell type and time point are not known. CDR3 DNA sequence: TGTGCCACCAGCCCCCACGGAACCCTGAGGACTGAAGCTTTCTTT. Encoded protein: CATSPHGTLRTEAFF.